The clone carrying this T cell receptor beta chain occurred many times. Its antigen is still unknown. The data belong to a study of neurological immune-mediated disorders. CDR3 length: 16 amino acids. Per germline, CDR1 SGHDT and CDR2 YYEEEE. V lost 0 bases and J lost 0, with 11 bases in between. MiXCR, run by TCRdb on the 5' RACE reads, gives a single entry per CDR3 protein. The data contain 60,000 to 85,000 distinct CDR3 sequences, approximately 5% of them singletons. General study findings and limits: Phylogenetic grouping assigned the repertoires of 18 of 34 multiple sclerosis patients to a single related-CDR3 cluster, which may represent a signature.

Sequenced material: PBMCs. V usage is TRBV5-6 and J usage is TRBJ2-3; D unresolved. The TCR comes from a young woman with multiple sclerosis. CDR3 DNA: TGTGCCAGCAGCTTGGGCGTGGCGCCTAGCACAGATACGCAGTATTTT. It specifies CASSLGVAPSTDTQYF. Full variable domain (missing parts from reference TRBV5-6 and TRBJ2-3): DAGVTQSPTHLIKTRGQQVTLRCSPKSGHDTVSWYQQALGQGPQFIFQYYEEEERQRGNFPDRFSGHQFPNYSSELNVNALLLGDSALYLCASSLGVAPSTDTQYFGPGTRLTVL.